The clone carrying this T cell receptor (beta chain) was seen at least ten times. The CDR3 sequence is 12 residues long. In germline, CDR1 is SQVTM, CDR2 ANQGSEA. Trimming cost V 6 bases and J 0 bases, with 8 bases left between them. RNA transcripts provided the template for amplifying TCR beta CDR3 regions. Second-round multiplex PCR followed a first-round RT-PCR using HTBI primers. TCRdb passed the multiplex PCR reads through MiXCR, listing each CDR3 protein once. The table records around 1.1 million distinct CDR3 sequences, approximately 35% of them present only once. This sample stems from a study of Graves' ophthalmopathy and Graves' hyperthyroidism.

The receptor was isolated from an adult man with Graves' hyperthyroidism. Sample: peripheral blood or thyroid tissue (not recorded which). The chain carries TRBV29-1 and TRBJ1-1; D ambiguous. The CDR3 here is CSVSRVNTEAFF. DNA for the CDR3: TGCAGCGTCTCCAGAGTGAACACTGAAGCTTTCTTT.